The 20 T cell receptor beta chains in this list originate from one sample, sequenced in a study of T cells after somatic rescue of genetic block. Only in-frame clones appear in the TCRdb table, and some are missing; sequencing was by immunoSEQ multiplex PCR. The sample gives 70,000 or so clones, 92% of which show up once; 3% is in the top ten. The sequenced sample consisted of peripheral blood mononuclear cells (PBMCs). These receptors originate from a man aged 35-49 years.

The chain couples TRBV2 to TRBJ2-5; D may be TRBD1 or TRBD2 (5 bases each). Germline-derived CDR1 and CDR2 are SNHLY and FYNNEI. The CDR3 runs to 14 residues. V gave up 8 bases and J gave up 5 bases, with 18 bases separating them. The CDR3 region has the DNA TGTGCCAGCCAAGACTACAGGAACGGGGAGACCCAGTACTTC. Translating it yields CASQDYRNGETQYF.

V is TRBV27 and J is TRBJ2-5, with 7 positions matching TRBD1. V dropped 3 bases and J dropped 2; count of bases not matched to a gene: 3. CDR3 size: 14 residues. Germline CDR1 MNHEY, CDR2 SMNVEV (reference sequence). CDR3 loop: CASSFRQGQETQYF. Written as DNA, the CDR3 is TGTGCCAGCAGTTTCAGACAGGGTCAAGAGACCCAGTACTTC.

This clone was picked up one time. This sample includes further DNA sequences coding for the same CDR3. V usage is TRBV5-1 and J usage is TRBJ1-4; the D is unclear. V lost 0 bases, J lost 0 bases, and 3 bases lay in between. CDR1 and CDR2 (germline): SGHRS, YFSETQ. The CDR3 sequence is 14 residues long. In nucleotides, the CDR3 is TGCGCCAGCAGCTTGGAAGCAACTAATGAAAAACTGTTTTTT. This encodes CASSLEATNEKLFF.

V is TRBV30 and J is TRBJ2-5; D unclear. The V end was cut by 0 bases, the J end by 5 bases, with 10 bases between. CDR3 length: 13 amino acids. CDR1 and CDR2 from the germline V gene are GTSNPN and SVGIG (reference sequence). DNA of the CDR3: TGTGCCTGGAGTGTAGGGCCAAGGGAGACCCAGTACTTC. It encodes CAWSVGPRETQYF.

V usage is TRBV7-9 and J usage is TRBJ2-2, with TRBD1 matching 8 bases. V gave up 1 base and J gave up 5 bases; unmatched junction bases: 9. Per germline, CDR1 SEHNR and CDR2 FQNEAQ (reference sequence). The CDR3 has 17 amino acids. CDR3 bases: TGTGCCAGCAGCTTAGGGGCAGGGGGCGCGAGGACCGGGGAGCTGTTTTTT. It codes for CASSLGAGGARTGELFF. Together with reference TRBV7-9 and TRBJ2-2, the CDR3 gives the full variable domain: DTGVSQNPRHKITKRGQNVTFRCDPISEHNRLYWYRQTLGQGPEFLTYFQNEAQLEKSRLLSDRFSAERPKGSFSTLEIQRTEQGDSAMYLCASSLGAGGARTGELFFGEGSRLTVL.

The table lists this clone with a few counts. J is TRBJ1-2 and V is TRBV28; a weak D match, TRBD1 (5 bases). Germline V gene lookup returns CDR1 MDHEN and CDR2 SYDVKM. V lost 6 bases to trimming and J lost 8 bases, with 16 bases between them. The CDR3 contains 13 residues. The CDR3 sequence: CASSPPGRGGYTF. Here the CDR3 DNA reads TGTGCCAGCAGCCCTCCGGGACGTGGGGGCTACACCTTC.

The V and J genes are TRBV5-4 and TRBJ1-2; 7 bases agree with TRBD1. The CDR3 is made up of 12 amino acids. The germline CDR1 and CDR2 sequences are SGHNT and YYREEE (reference sequence). Trimming removed 7 bases from V and 4 bases from J; junction bases left unmatched: 4. CDR3 amino acids: CASQQGSYGYTF. The CDR3 DNA reads as TGTGCCAGCCAACAGGGGTCCTATGGCTACACCTTC. Together with reference TRBV5-4 and TRBJ1-2, the CDR3 gives the full variable domain: ETGVTQSPTHLIKTRGQQVTLRCSSQSGHNTVSWYQQALGQGPQFIFQYYREEENGRGNFPPRFSGLQFPNYSSELNVNALELDDSALYLCASQQGSYGYTFGSGTRLTVV.

This chain connects TRBV7-9 to TRBJ2-7, with D possibly being TRBD2 (5 bases). The CDR3 totals 16 residues. V dropped 5 bases and J dropped 0 bases, with 17 bases sitting between them. Per the germline V gene, CDR1 is SEHNR and CDR2 is FQNEAQ (reference sequence). CDR3 DNA sequence: TGTGCCAGCAGCCCCCCAACCGGGATGGGCTCCTACGAGCAGTACTTC. This codes for CASSPPTGMGSYEQYF.

This clone came up once. J is TRBJ1-2 and V is TRBV7-9, with 9 bases aligning to TRBD1. CDR1 SEHNR and CDR2 FQNEAQ come from the germline V gene (reference sequence). The ends lost 5 bases at V and 6 bases at J; junction bases unmatched: 10. The length of the CDR3 is 15 residues. The CDR3 DNA reads TGTGCCAGCAGCGAAACAGGGGGCGCTTCGGATGGCTACACCTTC. Its protein is CASSETGGASDGYTF.

V is TRBV5-5 and J is TRBJ2-3, with 14 bases that match TRBD2. V lost 4 bases to trimming and J lost 6 bases; unmatched junction nucleotides: 10. In germline, CDR1 is SGHKS, CDR2 YYEKEE (reference sequence). The CDR3 extends over 17 amino acids. The CDR3 DNA sequence: TGTGCCAGCAGCCCGCCGACTAGCGGGAGGGCCTACGATACGCAGTATTTT. Its protein product is CASSPPTSGRAYDTQYF.

The V and J genes are TRBV7-2 and TRBJ2-3, with 9 bases that match TRBD1. The CDR3 sequence is 15 residues long. Germline V gene data show CDR1 as SGHTA and CDR2 as FQGNSA. The V and J ends lost 5 bases and 3 bases, in that order; junction bases with no gene match: 6. As DNA, the CDR3 is TGTGCCAGCAGCCTATGGACAGGGGAAACAGATACGCAGTATTTT. This sequence encodes CASSLWTGETDTQYF.

The rearrangement links TRBV5-1 to TRBJ2-7; TRBD1 matches 8 bases. Germline V gene lookup returns CDR1 SGHRS and CDR2 YFSETQ. V gave up 3 bases and J gave up 4 bases; unmatched junction bases: 3. The CDR3 runs 13 residues. The CDR3 region has the DNA TGCGCCAGCAGCTCCGGACAGGGATACGAGCAGTACTTC. This codes for CASSSGQGYEQYF.

This clone was recorded once. V gene TRBV5-1 combines with J gene TRBJ2-2; D uncertain. From germline, CDR1 is SGHRS and CDR2 YFSETQ. CDR3 length equals 13 residues. V was clipped by 1 base and J by 6 bases, with 7 bases between them. CDR3 sequence: CASSLISPGELFF. The CDR3 region has the DNA TGCGCCAGCAGCTTGATAAGCCCCGGGGAGCTGTTTTTT.

V and J are TRBV5-8 and TRBJ2-7; D gene unclear. Trimming took 5 bases from V and 4 from J, leaving 13 bases between them. The CDR3 consists of 13 residues. Germline lookup yields CDR1 SGHTS and CDR2 YDEGEE. The CDR3 DNA is TGTGCCAGCAGGGTACTAAGTCGGTACGAGCAGTACTTC. This encodes CASRVLSRYEQYF.

The V and J genes are TRBV10-1 and TRBJ2-3; D uncertain. The V gene lost 7 bases and the J gene lost 1 base, with 9 bases spanning the gap. CDR1 and CDR2 (germline): WNHNN, SYGVQD (reference sequence). The CDR3 consists of 13 residues. This chain's CDR3 is CASKNSGTDTQYF. The CDR3 coding sequence is TGCGCCAGCAAGAACAGTGGCACAGATACGCAGTATTTT.

The rearrangement joins TRBV5-4 to TRBJ2-1, with 8 bases matching TRBD2. V trimming: 5 bases; J trimming: 1 base; junction bases outside the gene matches: 5. This CDR3 contains 15 residues. CDR1 is SGHNT, CDR2 YYREEE, per germline (reference sequence). The CDR3 DNA sequence: TGTGCCAGCAGGGCGGGGGGTGAATCCTACAATGAGCAGTTCTTC. As protein: CASRAGGESYNEQFF. The whole variable domain, filled in from reference TRBV5-4 and TRBJ2-1, reads ETGVTQSPTHLIKTRGQQVTLRCSSQSGHNTVSWYQQALGQGPQFIFQYYREEENGRGNFPPRFSGLQFPNYSSELNVNALELDDSALYLCASRAGGESYNEQFFGPGTRLTVL.

This clone has a single count. The chain links TRBV6-4 to TRBJ1-6; D uncertain. V lost 2 bases to trimming and J lost 5 bases, with 4 bases between them. This CDR3 has 13 amino acids. CDR1 MRHNA and CDR2 SNTAGT come from the germline V gene. The DNA for the CDR3 is TGTGCCAGCAGTGACAGGGATAATTCACCCCTCCACTTT. Translated: CASSDRDNSPLHF.

The J gene is TRBJ2-3, the V gene TRBV2; 9 bases match TRBD2. The CDR3 is 14 amino acids. CDR1 and CDR2 from the germline V gene are SNHLY and FYNNEI. The V segment lost 11 bases and the J segment 3 bases; nucleotides outside the gene matches: 9. In nucleotides, the CDR3 is TGTGCCGGCCGGACTAGCGTTTTAACAGATACGCAGTATTTT. It specifies CAGRTSVLTDTQYF. Variable domain in full (rest from reference TRBV2 and TRBJ2-3): EPEVTQTPSHQVTQMGQEVILRCVPISNHLYFYWYRQILGQKVEFLVSFYNNEISEKSEIFDDQFSVERPDGSNFTLKIRSTKLEDSAMYFCAGRTSVLTDTQYFGPGTRLTVL.

The V call is TRBV5-8, the J call TRBJ2-5; the D gene is possibly TRBD2 (6 bases). V was trimmed by 0 bases and J by 4 bases, leaving 13 bases between them. Germline CDR1 and CDR2: SGHTS and YDEGEE. CDR3 size: 15 residues. The CDR3 DNA reads TGTGCCAGCAGCTTGGGTGCAGGGAGGAGAGAGACCCAGTACTTC. Translating gives CASSLGAGRRETQYF.

The V and J genes are TRBV4-1 and TRBJ2-2; 10 bases align to TRBD2. V gave up 0 bases and J gave up 1 base; unmatched junction bases: 11. The CDR3 runs to 20 residues. CDR1 is MGHRA and CDR2 is YSYEKL in the germline V gene. CDR3 residues: CASSQDASGRHPENTGELFF. CDR3 nucleotide sequence: TGCGCCAGCAGCCAAGATGCTAGCGGGAGACATCCCGAGAACACCGGGGAGCTGTTTTTT.